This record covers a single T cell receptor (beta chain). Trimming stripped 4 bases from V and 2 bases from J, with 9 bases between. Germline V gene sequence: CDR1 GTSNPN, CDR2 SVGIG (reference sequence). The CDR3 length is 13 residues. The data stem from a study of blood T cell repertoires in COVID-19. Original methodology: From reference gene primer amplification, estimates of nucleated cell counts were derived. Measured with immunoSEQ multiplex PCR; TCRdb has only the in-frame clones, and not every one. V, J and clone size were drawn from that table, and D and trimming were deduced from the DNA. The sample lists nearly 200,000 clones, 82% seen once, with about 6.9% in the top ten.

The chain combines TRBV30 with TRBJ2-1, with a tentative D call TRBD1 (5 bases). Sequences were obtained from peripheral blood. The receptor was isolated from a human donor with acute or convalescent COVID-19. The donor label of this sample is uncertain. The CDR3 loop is CAWNTDTYNEQFF. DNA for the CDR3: TGTGCCTGGAACACGGACACCTACAATGAGCAGTTCTTC.